The next 11 T cell receptor beta chains were all read from a single sample in a study of control samples from healthy donors and cancer patients. Produced via immunoSEQ multiplex PCR; TCRdb's table is partial and in-frame only. Seen here are around 72,000 clones, 75% to 90% observed once, and the top ten hold about 15%. The sequencing input was blood. The source of these receptors is a man aged 50-59 years in good health.

The chain is built from TRBV7-3 and TRBJ1-2, with unresolved D. With 0 bases removed from V and 0 bases from J, the gap between germline ends came to 8 bases. The CDR3 length is 15 residues. Germline assignment: CDR1 SGHTA and CDR2 FQGTGA. Written as DNA, the CDR3 is TGTGCCAGCAGCTTAACGGCCAGAACTAACTATGGCTACACCTTC. It translates to CASSLTARTNYGYTF.

The gene calls are TRBV10-2 and TRBJ1-2; D is ambiguous. V dropped 2 bases and J dropped 4 bases, with 11 bases sitting between them. The CDR3 consists of 14 residues. CDR1 and CDR2 (germline): WSHSY, SAAADI. The CDR3 DNA reads as TGCGCCAGCAGTGAGCTGAAGAGCCCCTATGGCTACACCTTC. This sequence encodes CASSELKSPYGYTF.

In its sample, this clone was seen a few times. The chain recombines TRBV19 with TRBJ2-1; D possibly matches TRBD1 or TRBD2 (5 bases each). Per the germline V gene, CDR1 is LNHDA and CDR2 is SQIVND (reference sequence). Trimming pared 3 bases from V and 10 bases from J, leaving 13 bases between. The CDR3 is made up of 13 amino acids. The CDR3: CASSINSGLEQFF. The CDR3 region has the DNA TGTGCCAGTAGTATCAATTCGGGGCTAGAGCAGTTCTTC.

The rearrangement links TRBV29-1 to TRBJ2-1; D is possibly TRBD2 (6 bases). Per germline, CDR1 SQVTM and CDR2 ANQGSEA. Trimming cost V 4 bases and J 6 bases, with 16 bases left between them. The CDR3 has 14 amino acids. This chain's CDR3 is CSVVFSVGGNEQFF. CDR3 coding DNA: TGCAGCGTTGTGTTTAGCGTGGGGGGCAATGAGCAGTTCTTC.

The V call is TRBV3-1 (or the pseudogene TRBV3-2), the J call TRBJ2-1; D unclear. Looked up from germline, CDR1 is LGHDT and CDR2 is YNNKEL (reference sequence). This CDR3 spans 15 amino acids. Deletions cut 4 bases from V and 1 base from J, with 11 bases between. CDR3 loop: CASSPGPGSYNEQFF. The CDR3, as DNA: TGTGCCAGCAGCCCCGGACCTGGTTCCTACAATGAGCAGTTCTTC.

This chain joins TRBV30 and TRBJ1-5; 7 nucleotides line up with TRBD1. This CDR3 spans 14 amino acids. Looked up from germline, CDR1 is GTSNPN and CDR2 is SVGIG (reference sequence). V gave up 3 bases and J gave up 6 bases; unmatched junction bases: 8. The CDR3 spells CAWSPLQGGQPQHF. CDR3 nucleotide sequence: TGTGCCTGGAGCCCTTTGCAGGGGGGTCAGCCCCAGCATTTT.

The chain has TRBV29-1 and TRBJ2-2; TRBD1 matches at 7 bases. The germline CDR1 and CDR2 sequences are SQVTM and ANQGSEA. The J segment lost 2 bases and the V segment lost 0 bases, leaving 6 bases of the junction unmatched. This CDR3 is 16 amino acids long. CDR3 coding DNA: TGCAGCGTTGAAGATCTTAGGACAGGCAACACCGGGGAGCTGTTTTTT. Its translation: CSVEDLRTGNTGELFF.

This clone was observed a handful of times. The CDR3 nucleotides are TGTGCCAGTAGTTCGAAAGTTGAGCAGTACTTC. It encodes CASSSKVEQYF. This chain links TRBV19 with TRBJ2-7, with unresolved D. Trimming pared 5 bases from V and 7 bases from J, leaving 9 bases between. The CDR3 covers 11 residues. The V gene's germline CDR1 is LNHDA and CDR2 SQIVND (reference sequence).

The chain combines TRBV30 with TRBJ1-6; perhaps TRBD1 as D (6 bases). CDR1 is GTSNPN, CDR2 SVGIG, per germline (reference sequence). Trimming shortened V by 3 bases and J by 9 bases, and 15 bases separated the two germline ends. The CDR3 is 14 amino acids. The CDR3 reads CAWRAGALTSPLHF. CDR3 DNA: TGTGCCTGGAGGGCAGGGGCGCTTACTTCACCCCTCCACTTT.

The rearrangement uses TRBV30 and TRBJ2-2; the D call may be TRBD1 or TRBD2 (6 bases each). CDR1 GTSNPN and CDR2 SVGIG come from the germline V gene (reference sequence). V was trimmed by 2 bases and J by 4 bases, leaving 14 bases between them. The CDR3 is made up of 15 amino acids. The CDR3: CAWSLGGLVTGELFF. As DNA, the CDR3 is TGTGCCTGGAGTCTAGGGGGGCTGGTCACCGGGGAGCTGTTTTTT.

The chain is built from TRBV5-8 and TRBJ1-3, with TRBD1 identical over 7 bases. The J segment lost 7 bases and the V segment lost 4 bases, leaving 11 bases of the junction unmatched. The CDR3 loop spans 15 amino acids. Germline V gene lookup returns CDR1 SGHTS and CDR2 YDEGEE. The CDR3 nucleotides read TGTGCCAGCAGCCGACGACAGGGCTTTATCAACACCATATATTTT. Residues: CASSRRQGFINTIYF.